This T cell receptor (beta chain) was sequenced in a study of regulatory T cells in long-lasting Graves disease (dated by TCRdb to the early 2020s). In the study overall: Patients with newly diagnosed Graves' disease had been on antithyroid drugs for under 3 months. This study used TCR sequencing and RNA sequencing of peripheral blood to compare persistent Graves' disease patients against newly diagnosed Graves' disease patients. The study was conducted in China and was registered as a clinical trial. A total of around 35 samples underwent TCR sequencing: some 13 from persistent and about 20 from newly diagnosed Graves' disease patients.

Germline trimming amounts to 4 bases on V and 3 bases on J, with 11 as the count of junction bases outside the gene matches. Reading from cysteine to phenylalanine, the CDR3 counts 16 amino acids. The retained sequence is limited to the CDR3, 48 bases, with the frame set at the first base. The germline V gene sets CDR1 to SNHLY and CDR2 to FYNNEI. The library was obtained by multiplex PCR. The reads were generated on an Illumina HiSeq 4000. To build TCR beta libraries, CDR3 regions were amplified by Arm-PCR using iRepertoire HTBI primers. PCR products were gel purified before sequencing. In the source study's methods: Gene usage analysis of CDR3 amino acid clonotypes relied on the roughly 64 TRBV and more than twelve TRBJ segments identified across samples. COPE and FqMerger were used to merge filtered high-quality paired reads into contigs. BLAST was used to align contigs to IMGT TRBV, TRBD and TRBJ reference genes, with CDR3 defined following IMGT. Clonotypes above 0.1% frequency were classified as highly expanded clones. Shannon entropy served as the measure of repertoire diversity, while the Gini coefficient captured V-J evenness. A clonotype was considered public if more than one individual shared it. The raw public data were reprocessed by TCRdb itself: fastp quality trimming at Q25, MiXCR clonotype calling, in-frame beta chains only. A single entry per CDR3 protein holds the most common genes and DNA from its merged rows. Clone size and V and J calls follow TCRdb, not the original study. This sample is represented by a few hundred thousand distinct CDR3 sequences; approximately 20% of them were singletons. Around 15% of the sample rests with the top ten.

The meaning of the sample's time point label: newly diagnosed GD, antithyroid drugs for less than 3 months. For both TCR sequencing and RNA sequencing, RNA was extracted from PBMCs in TRIzol. Graves' disease was diagnosed according to American Thyroid Association guidelines. Recruitment of patients was carried out at an endocrinology department in Xi'an, China. Each patient gave about 10 milliliters of peripheral blood, collected in an EDTA anticoagulant tube. PBMCs were isolated by Ficoll Paque Plus density gradient separation without further T cell sorting. RNA quality was checked with an Agilent 2100 Bioanalyzer and agarose gel, and concentration with a NanoDrop 2000. At least ten counts were recorded for this clonotype. Its cognate antigen has yet to be identified. The record has no base qualities; no much larger clone is one base away. Points the paper makes about the study in general: A larger number of public clonotypes was shared among persistent patients (approximately 3,000) than among newly diagnosed patients (around 880). The authors noted that the small sample size was a limitation that may lower accuracy. Persistent disease showed preferential use of TRBV28, TRBJ1-2 and TRBJ2-5, whereas newly diagnosed disease favored TRBV20-1 and TRBJ2-1. Sequencing and analysis were restricted to the TCR beta chain. Compared with newly diagnosed patients, persistent Graves' disease patients had lower TCR Shannon entropy and fewer highly expanded clones, which suggests clonal expansion. Peripheral blood alone was examined, since thyroid tissue, which constituted the primary lesion, could not be accessed.

Another study also made use of these data, one on T cells in Graves' hyperthyroidism and ophthalmopathy. According to the second study: Stable Graves' hyperthyroidism was defined as no progression to ophthalmopathy during 18 months of follow-up. The hyperthyroidism patients were between 18 and 65 years old and newly diagnosed, with a disease duration of less than 2 months. Any patient with an uncontrolled infection, another autoimmune disease, pregnancy or lactation was excluded. Diagnoses were established on the basis of clinical symptoms, serum thyroxine and TRAb, thyroid ultrasound, and orbital computed tomography. The TCR CDR3 was subjected to a first round of RT-PCR using the HTBI primer set and the Qiagen OneStep RT-PCR kit. Most expanded thyroid clonotypes (frequency above 0.001) were also found in blood, which suggests that blood repertoires may mirror thyroid immune responses. Ophthalmopathy was separated from stable hyperthyroidism by a 13 V-J signature model, with 85% to 90% sensitivity and approximately 81% specificity obtained in cross-validation and 80%/75% obtained in testing. During validation, the model predicted progression to ophthalmopathy a median of approximately 7 months ahead of onset, with more than 60% sensitivity and more than 72% specificity. To identify TCR V-J signatures that set the groups apart, the researchers used a discovery cohort of about a hundred patients, made up of 43 with Graves' ophthalmopathy and about 60 with stable Graves' hyperthyroidism. An independent validation cohort of around 19 hyperthyroidism patients and about 15 patients who later progressed to ophthalmopathy tested prospective prediction of ophthalmopathy. The approximately 90 discovery patients were randomly split 7:3 into training and test sets. Thyroid tissue and blood T-cell repertoires from over 5 Graves' hyperthyroidism patients were also compared in the study. Once sampling was done, hyperthyroidism patients were given methimazole at a starting dose of 30 mg daily, whereas ophthalmopathy patients were given high-dose intravenous methylprednisolone. A second multiplex PCR round built the libraries, followed by size selection and purification. Sequencing of the libraries was done on an Illumina HiSeq2000 using paired-end 100 bp reads. Raw data were processed with SOAPnuke, discarding reads with adapters, uncalled bases, mean Phred below 15, or no exact constant-primer or identifier match. COPE v1.2.5 was used to merge high-quality paired reads, and clonotypes were defined as unique nucleotide sequences. MiTCR v1.1 was used to align the clonotypes against IMGT TRBV, TRBD and TRBJ reference segments. Only V-J combinations with frequency above 0.0001, covering approximately 99% of repertoires, were analysed. The TCS score was defined as F50 (clonal expansion) divided by E x V (chaos), with BLOSUM62-based TCRdist calculated between CDR3 peptides within each V-J. Welch's t-statistics and random forest reduced just over 500 V-J features to 10 to 15, which were used in a naive Bayes classifier (R e1071). No statistical method was used to fix the sample size in advance, and group allocation was not hidden from the investigators. TCR Vbeta CDR3 sequencing of some 140 peripheral blood samples (under 45 ophthalmopathy, 70 to 85 hyperthyroidism and roughly 17 progressor patients) is reported in the paper.

The TCR originated in a woman in her 30s with Graves disease. Donor details come from another sample of the same person, matched by shared clones. Here the sequenced sample was peripheral blood mononuclear cells (PBMCs), taken at new diagnosis, from a patient treated with antithyroid drugs. The rearranged segments are TRBV2 and TRBJ2-5, with 7 middle bases fitting TRBD2. The sequenced DNA: TGTGCCAGCAGTGGGGGGGGTGCGGGCCTCGAAGAGACCCAGTACTTC. Protein translation: CASSGGGAGLEETQYF.